This record covers a single TCR beta chain. Its target is not known. Generated by immunoSEQ multiplex PCR, the TCRdb table keeps only in-frame clones and is missing some. The sample gives around 58,000 clones, roughly 84% of which show up once; approximately 30% is in the top ten. This sample stems from a study of OX40 agonist ivuxolimab in advanced cancers. Study-wide results and caveats: There were, on average, more expanded clones in CD8+ T cells than in CD4+. Clonal expansion by week 6 occurred in CD4+ and CD8+ blood T cells (at 0.1 to 3.0 mg/kg).

The J segment lost 0 bases and the V segment lost 4 bases, leaving 7 bases of the junction unmatched. The CDR3 runs 16 residues. Germline V gives CDR1 KGHSH, CDR2 LQKENI. The source of this sequence is an adult with an advanced solid tumor such as melanoma, head and neck, liver or kidney cancer. Sequencing was performed on CD4+ or CD8+ T cells sorted from blood, taken in a trial of the OX40 agonist ivuxolimab. The chain couples TRBV18 to TRBJ2-5; 8 bases are a match to TRBD1. CDR3 loop: CASSLDRGEDQETQYF. In nucleotides, the CDR3 is TGTGCCAGCTCACTAGACAGGGGCGAAGACCAAGAGACCCAGTACTTC.